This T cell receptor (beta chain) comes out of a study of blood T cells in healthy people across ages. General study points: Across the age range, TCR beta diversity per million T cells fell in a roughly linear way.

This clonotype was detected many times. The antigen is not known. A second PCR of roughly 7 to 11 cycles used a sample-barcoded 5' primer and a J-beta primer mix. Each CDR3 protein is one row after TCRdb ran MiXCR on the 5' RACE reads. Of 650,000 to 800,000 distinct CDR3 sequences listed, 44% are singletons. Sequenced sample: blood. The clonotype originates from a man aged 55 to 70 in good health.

In DNA form, the CDR3 reads TGTGCCAGCAACTCGGGACAGGGTATTGAGACCCAGTACTTC. It encodes CASNSGQGIETQYF. V gene TRBV2 combines with J gene TRBJ2-5; 9 bases match TRBD1. The V gene end was trimmed by 7 bases and the J gene end by 5 bases; junction bases not matched to a gene: 8. Germline V gene data show CDR1 as SNHLY and CDR2 as FYNNEI. This CDR3 has 14 residues.